The rows below give T cell receptor beta chains drawn from one sample of a study of radiotherapy plus CTLA-4 blockade in lung cancer. Profiling relied on immunoSEQ multiplex PCR, and the TCRdb table lists in-frame clones only, not all of them. The sample has over 70,000 clones; around 87% are singletons. The sequencing here drew on peripheral blood, taken from a patient treated with radiotherapy plus ipilimumab. All receptors derive from a human donor with non-small cell lung cancer who had a partial response to radiotherapy plus ipilimumab. CDR3s leave out the opening cysteine and the closing phenylalanine or tryptophan.

j_gene: TRBJ2-2; v_gene: TRBV7-2; CDR3aa: ASSLGLAGRTGELF
j_gene: TRBJ1-1; v_gene: TRBV19; CDR3aa: ASSIIGLTEAF
j_gene: TRBJ1-1; v_gene: TRBV28; CDR3aa: ASQTVDRGMNTEAF
j_gene: TRBJ1-4; v_gene: TRBV4-1; CDR3aa: ASSQSSVATNEKLF
j_gene: TRBJ2-3; v_gene: TRBV5-5; CDR3aa: ASSLAGASTDTQY
j_gene: TRBJ1-2; v_gene: TRBV6-6; CDR3aa: ASRSGTRGYGYT
j_gene: TRBJ2-7; v_gene: TRBV6-1; CDR3aa: ASSPRGVYEQY
j_gene: TRBJ2-1; v_gene: TRBV28; CDR3aa: ASSFGLAGADPDNEQF
j_gene: TRBJ1-4; v_gene: TRBV27; CDR3aa: ASSLSAQGAEKLF
j_gene: TRBJ2-1; v_gene: TRBV5-1; CDR3aa: ASSPFPGLANEQF
j_gene: TRBJ1-1; v_gene: TRBV19; CDR3aa: ASRSRVGTEAF
j_gene: TRBJ2-1; v_gene: TRBV15; CDR3aa: ATSYPGTSSYNEQF
j_gene: TRBJ2-7; v_gene: TRBV5-4; CDR3aa: ASSITGTGDDEQY
j_gene: TRBJ2-5; v_gene: TRBV14; CDR3aa: ASSQVLAGGETQY
j_gene: TRBJ2-1; v_gene: TRBV7-3; CDR3aa: ASSRSGTSDVSEQF
j_gene: TRBJ2-1; v_gene: TRBV15; CDR3aa: ATSREATGGSHEQF
j_gene: TRBJ2-1; v_gene: TRBV5-8; CDR3aa: ASSLNAGEIPYNEQF
j_gene: TRBJ2-3; v_gene: TRBV19; CDR3aa: ASKAGGFTDTQY
j_gene: TRBJ1-2; v_gene: TRBV27; CDR3aa: ASSLYGGYGYT
j_gene: TRBJ2-5; v_gene: TRBV11-2; CDR3aa: ASSLIGGDETQY
j_gene: TRBJ1-3; v_gene: TRBV9; CDR3aa: ASSGTGGNTIY
j_gene: TRBJ1-5; v_gene: TRBV7-8; CDR3aa: ASSATVGTGVHQPQH
j_gene: TRBJ2-7; v_gene: TRBV5-1; CDR3aa: ASSPGGEPKYEQY
j_gene: TRBJ2-7; v_gene: TRBV30; CDR3aa: AWSTTTNLGPGQFFYEQY